This TCR beta chain was retrieved from a study of blood T cell repertoires in COVID-19. The overall study: Some COVID-19 samples were acute and others convalescent; all came from the United States, Italy and Spain.

The data were produced by immunoSEQ multiplex PCR, yet TCRdb's version contains in-frame clones alone and is incomplete. Of 250,000 to 300,000 clones listed, more than 85% are singletons. This TCR came from a man aged 18 to 30 with active or convalescent COVID-19. The specimen was peripheral blood.

DNA for the CDR3: TGCAGCGTAGAATACGACAGCTCGGCCGGGGAGCTGTTTTTT. It is translated as CSVEYDSSAGELFF. The chain has TRBV29-1 and TRBJ2-2; D is possibly TRBD1 (5 bases). The CDR3 is 14 amino acids. CDR1 is SQVTM, CDR2 ANQGSEA, per germline. The V gene lost 6 bases and the J gene lost 6 bases, with 17 bases spanning the gap.